This TCR beta chain was sequenced during a study of OX40 agonist ivuxolimab in advanced cancers. Across the study: A diagnosis of hepatocellular carcinoma, melanoma, renal cell or head and neck cancer was present in dose-escalation patients. The study's findings and limits: Clonal expansion from baseline to week 6 occurred in both CD4+ and CD8+ T cells. It was also the case that some nonresponders had low normalized T-cell clonal expansion.

Data came from immunoSEQ multiplex PCR; TCRdb stores just in-frame clones and leaves some out. Of roughly 75,000 clones detected, 85% to 90% appear once; the ten largest clones hold less than 7.5%. Per the germline V gene, CDR1 is SGHDN and CDR2 is FVKESK. The CDR3 runs 16 residues. Germline trimming cut 3 bases from V and 2 bases from J; bases unmatched to any gene: 9. On cycle 4 day 1 and cycle 7 day 1, as well as at baseline, blood was sampled. There are a few counts of this clone. The antigen is unknown. The clonotype was recovered from an adult with an advanced solid tumor such as melanoma, head and neck, liver or kidney cancer. This chain uses TRBV14 with TRBJ2-7; 8 nucleotides align to TRBD2. This specimen consisted of CD4+ or CD8+ T cells sorted from blood, obtained in a trial of the OX40 agonist ivuxolimab. CDR3 loop: CASSHRRGRSAYEQYF. DNA for the CDR3: TGTGCCAGCAGCCATCGACGCGGGAGGAGTGCCTACGAGCAGTACTTC.